Shown below are 4 T cell receptor beta chains from a single sample sequenced in a study of blood T cell repertoires in COVID-19. Profiling relied on immunoSEQ multiplex PCR, and the TCRdb table lists in-frame clones only, not all of them. Of over 200,000 clones in the sample, roughly 90% were seen once. The source material was PBMCs or T cells enriched from blood (not recorded which). These receptors were taken from a man aged 35-49 years who had recovered from COVID-19.

The V call is TRBV5-4, the J call TRBJ2-7; TRBD2 might be the D (5 bases). The germline V gene encodes CDR1 SGHNT and CDR2 YYREEE (reference sequence). This CDR3 spans 14 amino acids. The germline V and J ends were trimmed by 2 bases and 4 bases, with 13 bases remaining between them. The CDR3 sequence is CASSFWSGTYEQYF. In DNA, the CDR3 is TGTGCCAGCAGCTTTTGGTCGGGAACTTACGAGCAGTACTTC.

The chain links TRBV4-2 to TRBJ2-3; 8 nucleotides agree with TRBD2. With 4 bases clipped from V and 3 bases from J, the junction kept 15 bases outside the gene matches. The CDR3 totals 18 residues. Germline V CDR1 and CDR2: LGHNA, YNFKEQ. The chain's CDR3 is CASSPWGGGPSVTDTQYF. In nucleotides, the CDR3 is TGTGCCAGCAGCCCCTGGGGCGGGGGGCCCTCCGTAACAGATACGCAGTATTTT.

The CDR3 sequence: CASSKPTGYGGYTF. The CDR3 DNA reads as TGTGCCAGCAGCAAACCGACAGGCTATGGTGGCTACACCTTC. The J gene is TRBJ1-2, the V gene TRBV21-1; TRBD1 is taken as the D call from the table, unchecked against the DNA. TRBV21-1 has pseudogene status. The CDR3 is 14 amino acids.

The V gene is TRBV6-5, the J gene TRBJ2-7, with 7 bases matching TRBD2. The CDR3 is 14 residues long. Trimming at V came to 0 bases and at J to 2 bases, leaving 1 base not matched to a gene. The germline CDR1 and CDR2 sequences are MNHEY and SVGAGI. For the CDR3, the DNA is TGTGCCAGCAGTTACTCGGCGGGGGCCTACGAGCAGTACTTC. Translating it yields CASSYSAGAYEQYF.